Below are 32 T cell receptor beta chains sequenced from a single sample in a study of blood T cell repertoires in COVID-19. Profiled with immunoSEQ multiplex PCR; TCRdb holds only in-frame clones, not every one. The sample shows 400,000 to 500,000 clones, roughly 89% of them seen only once. The source material was peripheral blood. The receptors here all came from a woman in her 30s with active or convalescent COVID-19.

CDR3 sequence reads: CASSLSGTFGGELFF. The CDR3 DNA is TGTGCCAGCAGCTTATCGGGGACTTTCGGGGGGGAGCTGTTTTTT. This rearrangement joins TRBV7-8 to TRBJ2-2, with a weak D call TRBD2 (6 bases). CDR1 SGHVS and CDR2 FQNEAQ come from the germline V gene. The CDR3 contains 15 residues. Trimming shortened V by 2 bases and J by 8 bases, and 15 bases separated the two germline ends. The full variable domain, in which reference TRBV7-8 and TRBJ2-2 provide the parts outside the CDR3, is GAGVSQSPRYKVAKRGQDVALRCDPISGHVSLFWYQQALGQGPEFLTYFQNEAQLDKSGLPSDRFFAERPEGSVSTLKIQRTQQEDSAVYLCASSLSGTFGGELFFGEGSRLTVL.

The count of this clone is one. The chain combines TRBV29-1 with TRBJ2-2; a weak D match, TRBD2 (7 bases). The CDR3 sequence is 14 residues long. Deletions cut 3 bases from V and 4 bases from J, with 12 bases between. Germline V lookup: CDR1 SQVTM, CDR2 ANQGSEA. Here the CDR3 reads CSVEGGQSTGELFF. The CDR3, as DNA: TGCAGCGTTGAGGGGGGGCAGAGCACCGGGGAGCTGTTTTTT.

The chain links TRBV4-2 to TRBJ1-6, with TRBD1 matching 9 bases. CDR1 is LGHNA and CDR2 is YNFKEQ in the germline V gene. CDR3 size: 15 residues. V lost 2 bases and J lost 7; bases outside the gene matches: 3. The CDR3 sequence: CASSQLDRGNSPLHF. The CDR3 DNA follows: TGTGCCAGCAGCCAACTTGACAGGGGGAATTCACCCCTCCACTTT.

The V call is TRBV6-5, the J call TRBJ2-1; possibly TRBD2 for D (5 bases). Germline V gene sequence: CDR1 MNHEY, CDR2 SVGAGI. The germline V and J ends were trimmed by 6 bases and 5 bases, with 17 bases remaining between them. The CDR3 is 15 residues long. The CDR3 region has the DNA TGTGCCAGCAGATGGTACAGCGGAGACCACAATGAGCAGTTCTTC. Translated, it gives CASRWYSGDHNEQFF.

This clone was counted once. The CDR3 sequence: CASSIGLAGVKQETQYF. For the CDR3, the DNA is TGTGCCAGTAGTATTGGGCTAGCGGGAGTCAAGCAAGAGACCCAGTACTTC. The V call is TRBV19, the J call TRBJ2-5, with 10 bases matching TRBD2. The V gene's germline CDR1 is LNHDA and CDR2 SQIVND (reference sequence). The CDR3 covers 17 residues. J was trimmed by 2 bases and V by 3 bases; bases with no gene match: 9.

This clone has only a few counts. The chain combines TRBV6-5 with TRBJ2-1, with a tentative D call TRBD1 (6 bases). Looked up from germline, CDR1 is MNHEY and CDR2 is SVGAGI. The V end was cut by 7 bases, the J end by 3 bases, with 13 bases between. CDR3 length: 14 residues. CDR3 nucleotides: TGTGCCAGCATCTCTGGGGGCGTCTACAATGAGCAGTTCTTC. The encoded protein is CASISGGVYNEQFF.

V is TRBV12-3 or TRBV12-4 and J is TRBJ1-1; possibly TRBD1 for D (6 bases). The CDR3 spans 11 residues. V was shortened by 7 bases and J by 7 bases, with 10 bases between the two germline ends. The CDR3 nucleotides are TGTGCCAGCACCGGCAGGGGTGAAGCTTTCTTT. Translating gives CASTGRGEAFF.

CDR3 sequence reads: CASSLGTGDYNEQFF. The CDR3 DNA reads TGCGCCAGCAGCCTGGGGACAGGGGACTACAATGAGCAGTTCTTC. The chain is built from TRBV5-1 and TRBJ2-1; 10 positions match TRBD1. The CDR3 has 15 amino acids. CDR1 and CDR2 from the germline V gene are SGHRS and YFSETQ. Unmatched junction bases numbered 4, after V lost 4 bases and J lost 3 bases.

V gene TRBV10-3 combines with J gene TRBJ2-7; 7 positions agree with TRBD1. Losses at the gene ends were 0 bases for V and 4 bases for J; bases not matched to a gene: 6. Germline assignment: CDR1 ENHRY and CDR2 SYGVKD. CDR3 length: 15 amino acids. The CDR3 DNA sequence: TGTGCCATCAGTGAGTCGACAGGGTTACCATACGAGCAGTACTTC. Its translation: CAISESTGLPYEQYF.

The genes are TRBV20-1 and TRBJ1-5; D ambiguous. Trimming stripped 3 bases from V and 0 bases from J, with 6 bases between. Germline CDR1 DFQATT, CDR2 SNEGSKA (reference sequence). CDR3 length: 13 residues. CDR3 in DNA: TGCAGTGCTAGTGTCCTTAGCAATCAGCCCCAGCATTTT. Translation: CSASVLSNQPQHF.

The gene calls are TRBV19 and TRBJ1-1; D is undetermined. The CDR3 totals 15 residues. From germline, CDR1 is LNHDA and CDR2 SQIVND (reference sequence). Trimming took off 9 bases at V and 2 bases at J, with 19 bases between the two ends. The CDR3 DNA sequence: TGTGCCAGCACCCGATTAAGTCAGTTCAACACTGAAGCTTTCTTT. This translates into CASTRLSQFNTEAFF.

V gene TRBV5-6 combines with J gene TRBJ2-5; D is unclear. Trimming took off 2 bases at V and 2 bases at J, with 7 bases between the two ends. Germline V lookup: CDR1 SGHDT, CDR2 YYEEEE. The CDR3 loop spans 13 amino acids. CDR3 in amino acids: CASSLYSQETQYF. CDR3 DNA sequence: TGTGCCAGCAGCTTATATTCGCAAGAGACCCAGTACTTC.

This chain uses TRBV10-1 with TRBJ1-2; 11 bases are shared with TRBD1. Germline CDR1 reads WNHNN; CDR2 reads SYGVQD (reference sequence). This CDR3 is 15 amino acids long. V trimming: 8 bases; J trimming: 4 bases; junction bases outside the gene matches: 9. The CDR3 loop reads CASSSGQGAGYGYTF. The CDR3 DNA sequence: TGCGCCAGCTCAAGTGGACAGGGGGCTGGCTATGGCTACACCTTC.

This clone appeared a few times. Other nucleotide sequences in the sample specify the same CDR3. The chain combines TRBV27 with TRBJ1-2; 7 nucleotides align to TRBD1. The CDR3 runs to 13 residues. The trim removed 3 bases at V and 4 bases at J, leaving 2 bases unmatched. Looked up from germline, CDR1 is MNHEY and CDR2 is SMNVEV (reference sequence). Here the CDR3 reads CASSLSGGYGYTF. The CDR3 DNA sequence: TGTGCCAGCAGTTTGTCAGGGGGCTATGGCTACACCTTC.

The gene calls are TRBV2 and TRBJ2-6; D gene ambiguous. V was clipped by 8 bases and J by 0 bases, with 17 bases between them. Germline V gene data show CDR1 as SNHLY and CDR2 as FYNNEI. The CDR3 sequence is 17 residues long. In DNA form, the CDR3 reads TGTGCCAGCGCGCTGGATGCGGAAAGCTCTGGGGCCAACGTCCTGACTTTC. This gives the protein CASALDAESSGANVLTF.

The genes are TRBV5-1 and TRBJ2-6; 11 nucleotides agree with TRBD1. The J segment lost 0 bases and the V segment lost 4 bases, leaving 6 bases of the junction unmatched. Germline CDR1 SGHRS, CDR2 YFSETQ. This CDR3 contains 18 residues. The CDR3 spells CASSPGQGALSGANVLTF. The CDR3 nucleotides are TGCGCCAGCAGCCCTGGACAGGGGGCCCTCTCTGGGGCCAACGTCCTGACTTTC.

The chain employs TRBV6-1 and TRBJ1-2; 8 bases match TRBD1. The CDR3 extends over 20 amino acids. V was pared by 6 bases and J by 7 bases, with 28 bases of the junction left unmatched. Germline values: CDR1 MNHNS, CDR2 SASEGT. CDR3 in DNA: TGTGCCAGCAGGGAACCCGCGACCGTCCCGGGACAGGTTCGGTTGCGTGGCTACACCTTC. As protein: CASREPATVPGQVRLRGYTF.

This sequence joins TRBV5-1 and TRBJ1-1; 8 bases match TRBD1. The CDR3 sequence is 14 residues long. Per the germline V gene, CDR1 is SGHRS and CDR2 is YFSETQ. V was pared by 4 bases and J by 0 bases, with 2 bases of the junction left unmatched. The CDR3 DNA reads TGCGCCAGCAGCGCGACAGGGGTGAACACTGAAGCTTTCTTT. It is translated as CASSATGVNTEAFF.

This chain uses TRBV18 with TRBJ1-5; D is unresolved. V shed 2 bases and J shed 5 bases, with 16 bases lying between them. The CDR3 runs 16 residues. Germline loops: CDR1 KGHSH, CDR2 LQKENI. This CDR3 is CASSPIRRERDQPQHF. CDR3 DNA: TGTGCCAGCTCACCAATTAGGCGCGAGCGGGATCAGCCCCAGCATTTT.

This chain uses TRBV19 with TRBJ1-6; weak D call: TRBD1 (5 bases). Germline CDR1 reads LNHDA; CDR2 reads SQIVND (reference sequence). The CDR3 is 14 residues long. V dropped 6 bases and J dropped 10 bases, with 16 bases sitting between them. The CDR3 reads CASRERPGLSPLHF. DNA of the CDR3: TGTGCCAGTAGGGAGCGACCGGGACTCTCACCCCTCCACTTT.

The genes are TRBV2 and TRBJ1-5; D might be TRBD1 (5 bases). Trimming took 3 bases from V and 0 from J, leaving 18 bases between them. This CDR3 has 18 residues. Germline values: CDR1 SNHLY, CDR2 FYNNEI. CDR3 sequence: CASSDRAATIYSNQPQHF. CDR3 sequence (DNA): TGTGCCAGCAGTGACAGGGCCGCCACTATCTATAGCAATCAGCCCCAGCATTTT.

The chain links TRBV3-1 (or the pseudogene TRBV3-2) to TRBJ2-3, with 9 nucleotides matching TRBD1. CDR1 and CDR2 (germline): LGHDT, YNNKEL (reference sequence). This CDR3 region has 15 residues. V lost 4 bases and J lost 5; bases outside the gene matches: 7. CDR3 in amino acids: CASSPRTGAGDTQYF. In DNA form, the CDR3 reads TGTGCCAGCAGCCCTAGGACAGGGGCGGGAGATACGCAGTATTTT.

The CDR3 here is CASSLDPRNYGYTF. CDR3 nucleotide sequence: TGTGCCAGCAGTTTAGATCCGAGAAACTATGGCTACACCTTC. The chain has TRBV27 and TRBJ1-2; D not resolved. Germline assignment: CDR1 MNHEY and CDR2 SMNVEV (reference sequence). The CDR3 is made up of 14 amino acids. The ends were cut back, 2 bases at V and 2 bases at J, with 9 bases in the middle.

The V gene is TRBV14, the J gene TRBJ2-7; tentative D call: TRBD1 (5 bases). The length of the CDR3 is 13 residues. V lost 5 bases and J lost 3, with 11 bases in between. From germline, CDR1 is SGHDN and CDR2 FVKESK. CDR3 DNA sequence: TGTGCCAGCAGCAATCGGACATACTACGAGCAGTACTTC. It yields the protein CASSNRTYYEQYF.

CDR3 sequence reads: CASSMGQGTGNTIYF. The CDR3 bases are TGTGCCAGCAGCATGGGACAGGGTACAGGAAACACCATATATTTT. V gene TRBV5-6 combines with J gene TRBJ1-3; the match to TRBD1 covers 9 bases. Germline loops: CDR1 SGHDT, CDR2 YYEEEE. The CDR3 is made up of 15 amino acids. V was clipped by 4 bases and J by 4 bases; unmatched bases: 6.

Worth noting for this clone: Other DNA sequences in the sample encode the same CDR3. The chain recombines TRBV19 with TRBJ2-3; D ambiguous. The ends were cut back, 0 bases at V and 4 bases at J, with 5 bases in the middle. This CDR3 has 13 residues. Germline V lookup: CDR1 LNHDA, CDR2 SQIVND (reference sequence). As DNA, the CDR3 is TGTGCCAGTAGTATAGACCGGGCAGATACGCAGTATTTT. It codes for CASSIDRADTQYF.

CDR3: CASIQTSSSYNEQFF. CDR3 bases: TGTGCCAGTATTCAGACTAGCAGCTCCTACAATGAGCAGTTCTTC. This rearrangement joins TRBV19 to TRBJ2-1, with TRBD2 matching 7 bases. After removal of 7 bases from V and 0 bases from J, the junction contained 6 bases not matched to a gene. The CDR3 is 15 amino acids. Per germline, CDR1 LNHDA and CDR2 SQIVND (reference sequence).

In this sample, this clone turned up once. V usage is TRBV11-2 and J usage is TRBJ2-7, with 8 bases identical to TRBD1. V was pared by 4 bases and J by 0 bases, with 11 bases of the junction left unmatched. The CDR3 has 17 residues. Per germline, CDR1 SGHAT and CDR2 FQNNGV. The CDR3 DNA follows: TGTGCCAGCAGCTCACCACCCTGGACAGGGAACTCCTACGAGCAGTACTTC. Its protein product is CASSSPPWTGNSYEQYF. The full variable domain, in which reference TRBV11-2 and TRBJ2-7 provide the parts outside the CDR3, is EAGVAQSPRYKIIEKRQSVAFWCNPISGHATLYWYQQILGQGPKLLIQFQNNGVVDDSQLPKDRFSAERLKGVDSTLKIQPAKLEDSAVYLCASSSPPWTGNSYEQYFGPGTRLTVT.

This chain connects TRBV19 to TRBJ2-7, with 10 bases matching TRBD2. Germline CDR1 is LNHDA and CDR2 is SQIVND (reference sequence). There are 14 residues in the CDR3. The J segment lost 4 bases and the V segment lost 5 bases, leaving 5 bases of the junction unmatched. CDR3 in amino acids: CASSAGLASYEQYF. The CDR3 DNA sequence: TGTGCCAGTAGTGCGGGACTAGCGTCGTACGAGCAGTACTTC.

The V and J genes are TRBV5-5 and TRBJ2-1; D may be TRBD2 (5 bases). V lost 0 bases, J lost 1 base, and 8 bases lay in between. CDR1 and CDR2 from the germline V gene are SGHKS and YYEKEE (reference sequence). The CDR3 has 15 amino acids. This CDR3 reads CASSLERESYNEQFF. CDR3 nucleotides: TGTGCCAGCAGCTTGGAACGGGAATCCTACAATGAGCAGTTCTTC.

This chain joins TRBV27 and TRBJ2-1; 8 nucleotides line up with TRBD2. Germline V lookup: CDR1 MNHEY, CDR2 SMNVEV (reference sequence). This CDR3 has 15 amino acids. The junction had 9 bases not matched to a gene; V was cut back by 7 bases and J by 4 bases. The CDR3 region is CASTLGAGAYNEQFF. CDR3 coding DNA: TGTGCCAGCACCCTAGGAGCGGGAGCTTACAATGAGCAGTTCTTC.

This chain uses TRBV5-6 with TRBJ2-7, with 9 nucleotides matching TRBD1. The V segment lost 4 bases and the J segment 3 bases; nucleotides outside the gene matches: 5. The length of the CDR3 is 14 residues. Germline lookup yields CDR1 SGHDT and CDR2 YYEEEE. CDR3 DNA sequence: TGTGCCAGCAGCAAACAGGGGGCCGGCTACGAGCAGTACTTC. Amino acid sequence: CASSKQGAGYEQYF.